This T cell receptor beta chain emerged from a study of T cell responses to AZD1222 COVID-19 vaccine. Study-wide findings and caveats: Females made up more of the donors, who were largely white British, and clonal diversity may have come out too low. Unmutated variant regions reportedly attract nearly half of all spike-specific TCRs. Baseline antibody screening turned up just 6 or 7 seropositive AZD1222 recipients.

Regarding this clone: Antigen: not known.

Method: immunoSEQ multiplex PCR; TCRdb's copy keeps in-frame clones and lacks some. The sample consists of some 120,000 clones, about 90% of them appearing once. The sequence was collected from an adult in good health. The sample in question was peripheral blood, obtained on day 0 of AZD1222 vaccination.

CDR3 residues: CASSPGQGAGYGYTF. CDR3 in DNA: TGTGCCAGCAGTCCTGGACAGGGGGCAGGGTATGGCTACACCTTC. The chain recombines TRBV28 with TRBJ1-2, with 11 bases aligning to TRBD1. Germline loops: CDR1 MDHEN, CDR2 SYDVKM. After removal of 5 bases from V and 5 bases from J, the junction contained 7 bases not matched to a gene. The CDR3 covers 15 residues.